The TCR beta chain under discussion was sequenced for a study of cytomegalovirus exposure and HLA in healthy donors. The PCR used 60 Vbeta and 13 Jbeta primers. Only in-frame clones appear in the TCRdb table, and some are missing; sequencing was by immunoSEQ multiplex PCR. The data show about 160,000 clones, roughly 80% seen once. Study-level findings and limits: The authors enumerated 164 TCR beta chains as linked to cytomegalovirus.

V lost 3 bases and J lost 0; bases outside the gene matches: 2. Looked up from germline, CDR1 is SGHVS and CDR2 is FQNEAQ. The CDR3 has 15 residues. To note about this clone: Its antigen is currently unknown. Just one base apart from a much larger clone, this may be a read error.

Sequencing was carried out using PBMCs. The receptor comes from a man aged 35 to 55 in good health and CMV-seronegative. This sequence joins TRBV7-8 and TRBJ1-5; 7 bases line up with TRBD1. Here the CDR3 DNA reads TGTGCCAGCAGCTTGACAGGGAATAGCAATCAGCCCCAGCATTTT. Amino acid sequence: CASSLTGNSNQPQHF.